This T cell receptor beta chain was sequenced during a study of T cells after yellow fever vaccination. Points from the study as a whole: Just a small share of clonotypes turned up in the CD4 compartment as well as the CD8 compartment.

A word on this clonotype: Antigen: not known.

TCRdb redid the calling of the 5' RACE reads with MiXCR, one entry per CDR3 protein. The sample shows about 300,000 distinct CDR3 sequences, 8.5% to 10% of them seen only once. This sequence was found in a man aged 18 to 29 who received the YFV17D yellow fever vaccine. The specimen was CD4+ T cells sorted from PBMCs, collected 5 days after the yellow fever booster vaccination.

The DNA for the CDR3 is TGTGCCAGCAGCCAGGACAGGAAGAACACTGAAGCTTTCTTT. The encoded protein is CASSQDRKNTEAFF. This rearrangement joins TRBV7-3 to TRBJ1-1, with TRBD1 matching over 7 bases. Germline CDR1 and CDR2: SGHTA and FQGTGA. The ends lost 5 bases at V and 1 base at J; junction bases unmatched: 4. The CDR3 totals 14 residues.